This T cell receptor beta chain comes out of a study of blood T cell repertoires in COVID-19. Study details: Samples representing acute and convalescent COVID-19 were sourced from the United States, Italy and Spain. The cDNA or gDNA used as material had been derived from T cells, B-cell-depleted T cells, or PBMCs.

How the authors handled the data: Reference gene primer amplification gave nucleated cell count estimates. The data were produced by immunoSEQ multiplex PCR, yet TCRdb's version contains in-frame clones alone and is incomplete. The D gene and trimming were derived from the DNA, and the V and J assignments and clone size from that table. The data contain some 490,000 clones, roughly 88% of them seen just once; the ten biggest clones take up approximately 3.2%. The germline V gene has CDR1 KGHDR and CDR2 SFDVKD. The CDR3 consists of 15 residues. V gave up 3 bases and J gave up 0 bases, with 10 bases separating them.

V usage is TRBV24-1 and J usage is TRBJ1-2; the D gene is possibly TRBD1 (5 bases). Sequenced sample: peripheral blood. This clonotype originated in a human donor in a cohort sampled during active COVID-19. The CDR3: CATSDPTEANYGYTF. In nucleotides, the CDR3 is TGTGCCACCAGTGATCCGACAGAAGCTAACTATGGCTACACCTTC.